The rows below give T cell receptor beta chains drawn from one sample of a study of blood T cell repertoires in COVID-19. Assay used: immunoSEQ multiplex PCR; TCRdb lists only in-frame clones, some missing. This sample has roughly 250,000 clones, with around 81% found just once. Sequenced input: peripheral blood. The receptors were sampled from a middle-aged man with active or convalescent COVID-19. Both conserved end residues are part of each CDR3. The D gene is left open where the match is weak. Size values are once, few and many counts, or a class for expanded clones, and some rows have none.

DNA,CDR3,J,V,size,D
TGTGCCAGCAGGCAGGGACTCACAGATACGCAGTATTTT,CASRQGLTDTQYF,TRBJ2-3,TRBV3-1/TRBV3-2,.,.
TGTGCCAGCAGCCCCGGGACAGGGGGTGGCTACACCTTC,CASSPGTGGGYTF,TRBJ1-2,TRBV12-3/TRBV12-4,.,TRBD1
TGTGCCAGCAGTGCTCAGGGGCGCGGAAACACCATATATTTT,CASSAQGRGNTIYF,TRBJ1-3,TRBV2,.,.
TGTGCCACCTCCCGGACTAGCGGCACAGATACGCAGTATTTT,CATSRTSGTDTQYF,TRBJ2-3,TRBV7-3,.,TRBD2
TGTGCCAGCAGTGTAATTCGGGAGACCCAGTACTTC,CASSVIRETQYF,TRBJ2-5,TRBV2,.,.
TGTGCCTGGAGCTTAACCGGGACAGGGGTGTATGGCTACACCTTC,CAWSLTGTGVYGYTF,TRBJ1-2,TRBV30,.,TRBD1
TGTGCCAGCAGCTTGGACGGGGGAGTTAATTCACCCCTCCACTTT,CASSLDGGVNSPLHF,TRBJ1-6,TRBV5-4,.,.
TGTGCCAGCAGCTTCGCCGGGACAGGGATGAACACTGAAGCTTTCTTT,CASSFAGTGMNTEAFF,TRBJ1-1,TRBV5-4,.,TRBD1
TGTGCCTGGAGTGCAACAGAGAACACTGAAGCTTTCTTT,CAWSATENTEAFF,TRBJ1-1,TRBV30,.,.
TGTGCCATCAGCGGGACAGGTAACTCCTACGAGCAGTACTTC,CAISGTGNSYEQYF,TRBJ2-7,TRBV10-3,.,TRBD1
TGTGCCAGCAGGGCCAGGGCAGGGGGGTTCAATGAGCAGTTCTTC,CASRARAGGFNEQFF,TRBJ2-1,TRBV6-5,.,.
TGTGCCAGCAGTGACGTGCAAGGGGGTACGCAGTATTTT,CASSDVQGGTQYF,TRBJ2-3,TRBV6-4,few,.
TGTGCCAGTTCGGACACCGGGGAGCTGTTTTTT,CASSDTGELFF,TRBJ2-2,TRBV19,.,.
TGCGCCAGCAGCCCGGAACAACCGGGGTTGAGGACTGAAGCTTTCTTT,CASSPEQPGLRTEAFF,TRBJ1-1,TRBV5-1,.,.